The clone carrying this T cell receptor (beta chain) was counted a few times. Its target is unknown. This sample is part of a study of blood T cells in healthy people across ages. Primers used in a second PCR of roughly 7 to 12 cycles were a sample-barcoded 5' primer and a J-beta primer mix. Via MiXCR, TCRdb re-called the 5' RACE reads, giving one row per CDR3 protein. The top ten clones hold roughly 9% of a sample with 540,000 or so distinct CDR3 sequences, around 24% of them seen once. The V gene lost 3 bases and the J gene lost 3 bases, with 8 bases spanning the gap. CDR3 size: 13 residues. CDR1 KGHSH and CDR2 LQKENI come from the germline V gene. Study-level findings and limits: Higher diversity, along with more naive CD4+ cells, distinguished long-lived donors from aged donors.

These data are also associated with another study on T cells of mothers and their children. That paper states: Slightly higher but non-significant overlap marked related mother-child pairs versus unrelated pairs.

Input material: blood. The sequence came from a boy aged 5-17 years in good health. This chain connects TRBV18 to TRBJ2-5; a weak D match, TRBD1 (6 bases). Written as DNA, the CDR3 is TGTGCCAGCTCACCCTGGACAGAAGAGACCCAGTACTTC. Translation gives CASSPWTEETQYF.